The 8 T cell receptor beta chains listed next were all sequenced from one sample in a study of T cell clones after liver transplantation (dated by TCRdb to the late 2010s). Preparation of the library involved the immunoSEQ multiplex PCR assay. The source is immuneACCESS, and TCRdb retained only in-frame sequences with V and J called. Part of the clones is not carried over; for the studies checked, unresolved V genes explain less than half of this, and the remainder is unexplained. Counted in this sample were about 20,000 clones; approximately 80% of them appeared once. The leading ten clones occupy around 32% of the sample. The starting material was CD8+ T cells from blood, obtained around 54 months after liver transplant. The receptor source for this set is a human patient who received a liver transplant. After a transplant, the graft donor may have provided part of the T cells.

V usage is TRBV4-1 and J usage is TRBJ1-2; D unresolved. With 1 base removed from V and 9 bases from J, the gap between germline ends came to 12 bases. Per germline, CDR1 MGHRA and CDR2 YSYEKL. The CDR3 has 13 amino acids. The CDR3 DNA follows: TGCGCCAGCAGCCAAGTCACGGGATGGAGCTACACCTTC. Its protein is CASSQVTGWSYTF.

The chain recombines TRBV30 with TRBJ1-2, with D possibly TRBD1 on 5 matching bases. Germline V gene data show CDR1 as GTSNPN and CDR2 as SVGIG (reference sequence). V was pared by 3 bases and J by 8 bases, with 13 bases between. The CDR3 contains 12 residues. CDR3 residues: CAWSVLGVGYTF. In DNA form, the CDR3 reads TGTGCCTGGAGCGTTTTGGGGGTAGGCTACACCTTC.

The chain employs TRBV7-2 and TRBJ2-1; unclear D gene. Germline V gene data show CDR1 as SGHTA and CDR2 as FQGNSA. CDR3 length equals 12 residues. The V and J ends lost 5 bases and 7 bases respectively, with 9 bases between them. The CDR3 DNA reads TGTGCCAGCAGCCCCCCCGGGAATGAGCAGTTCTTC. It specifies CASSPPGNEQFF. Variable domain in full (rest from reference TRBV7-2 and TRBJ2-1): GAGVSQSPSNKVTEKGKDVELRCDPISGHTALYWYRQSLGQGLEFLIYFQGNSAPDKSGLPSDRFSAERTGGSVSTLTIQRTQQEDSAVYLCASSPPGNEQFFGPGTRLTVL.

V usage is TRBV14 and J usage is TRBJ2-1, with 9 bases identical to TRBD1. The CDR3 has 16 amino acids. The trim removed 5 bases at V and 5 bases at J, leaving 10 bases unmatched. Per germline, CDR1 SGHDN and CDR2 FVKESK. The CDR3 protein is CASSYIPGQGDNEQFF. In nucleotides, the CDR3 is TGTGCCAGCAGCTACATACCGGGACAGGGAGACAATGAGCAGTTCTTC.

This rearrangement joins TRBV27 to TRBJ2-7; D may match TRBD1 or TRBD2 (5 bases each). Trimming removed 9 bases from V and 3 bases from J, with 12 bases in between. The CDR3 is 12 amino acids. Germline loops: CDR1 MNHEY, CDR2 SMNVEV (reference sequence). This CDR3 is CASGDGFYEQYF. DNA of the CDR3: TGTGCCAGTGGGGACGGATTCTACGAGCAGTACTTC.

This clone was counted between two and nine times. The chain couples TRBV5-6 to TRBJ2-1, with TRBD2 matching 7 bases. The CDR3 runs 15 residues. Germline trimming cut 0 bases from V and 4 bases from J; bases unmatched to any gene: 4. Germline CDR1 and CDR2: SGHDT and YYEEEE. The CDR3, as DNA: TGTGCCAGCAGCTTGGGTAGCGGGCATTACAATGAGCAGTTCTTC. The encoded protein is CASSLGSGHYNEQFF.

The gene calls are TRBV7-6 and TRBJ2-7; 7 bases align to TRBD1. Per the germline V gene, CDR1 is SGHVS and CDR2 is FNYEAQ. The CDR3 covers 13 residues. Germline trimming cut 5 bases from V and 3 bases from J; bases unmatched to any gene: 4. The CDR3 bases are TGTGCCAGCAGCCGACAGGGAATCTACGAGCAGTACTTC. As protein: CASSRQGIYEQYF.

DNA for the CDR3: TGTGCCAGCAGTCCGGCGGGTCCGGGCACTGAAGCTTTCTTT. This translates into CASSPAGPGTEAFF. This chain connects TRBV6-5 to TRBJ1-1; D unclear. V was clipped by 5 bases and J by 4 bases, with 14 bases between them. Germline CDR1 is MNHEY and CDR2 is SVGAGI. The CDR3 has 14 residues.